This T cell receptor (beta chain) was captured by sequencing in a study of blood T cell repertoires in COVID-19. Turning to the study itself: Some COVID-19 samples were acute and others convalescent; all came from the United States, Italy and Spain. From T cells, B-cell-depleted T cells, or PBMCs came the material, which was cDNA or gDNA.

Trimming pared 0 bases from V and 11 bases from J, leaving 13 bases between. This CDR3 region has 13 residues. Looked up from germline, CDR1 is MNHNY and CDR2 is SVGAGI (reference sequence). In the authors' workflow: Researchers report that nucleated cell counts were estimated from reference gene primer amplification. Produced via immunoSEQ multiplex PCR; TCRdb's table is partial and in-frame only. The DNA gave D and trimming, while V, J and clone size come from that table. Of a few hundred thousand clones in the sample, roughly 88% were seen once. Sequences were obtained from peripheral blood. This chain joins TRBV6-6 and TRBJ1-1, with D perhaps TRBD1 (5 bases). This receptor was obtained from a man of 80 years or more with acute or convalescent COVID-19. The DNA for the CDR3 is TGTGCCAGCAGTTACTCTGGGTGGGAGGGGGCTTTCTTT. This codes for CASSYSGWEGAFF.